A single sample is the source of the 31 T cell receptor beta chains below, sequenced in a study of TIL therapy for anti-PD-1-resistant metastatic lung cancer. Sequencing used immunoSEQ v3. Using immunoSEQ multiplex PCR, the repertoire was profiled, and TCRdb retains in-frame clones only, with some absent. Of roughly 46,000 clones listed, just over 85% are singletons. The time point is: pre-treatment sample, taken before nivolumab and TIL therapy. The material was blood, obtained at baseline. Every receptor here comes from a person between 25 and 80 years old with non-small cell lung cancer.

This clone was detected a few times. The CDR3 coding sequence is TGTGCCAGCAGCCGAGAACTAGCGGGGGACAATGAGCAGTTCTTC. It yields the protein CASSRELAGDNEQFF. The chain is built from TRBV7-8 and TRBJ2-1; 11 nucleotides line up with TRBD2. Germline loops: CDR1 SGHVS, CDR2 FQNEAQ. The CDR3 has 15 residues. J gave up 5 bases and V 5 bases, and 5 bases lay outside the gene matches.

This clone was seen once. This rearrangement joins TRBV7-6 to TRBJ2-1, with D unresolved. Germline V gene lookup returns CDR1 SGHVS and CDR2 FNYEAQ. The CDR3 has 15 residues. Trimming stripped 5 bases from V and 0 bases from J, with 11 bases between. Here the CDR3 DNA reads TGTGCCAGCAGCCTTAGCCTGAGCTCCTACAATGAGCAGTTCTTC. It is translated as CASSLSLSSYNEQFF.

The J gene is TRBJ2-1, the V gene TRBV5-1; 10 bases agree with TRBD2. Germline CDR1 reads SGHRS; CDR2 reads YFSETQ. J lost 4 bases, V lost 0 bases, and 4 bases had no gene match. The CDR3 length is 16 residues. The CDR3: CASSLGGTSAYNEQFF. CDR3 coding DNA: TGCGCCAGCAGCTTGGGGGGGACTAGCGCGTACAATGAGCAGTTCTTC.

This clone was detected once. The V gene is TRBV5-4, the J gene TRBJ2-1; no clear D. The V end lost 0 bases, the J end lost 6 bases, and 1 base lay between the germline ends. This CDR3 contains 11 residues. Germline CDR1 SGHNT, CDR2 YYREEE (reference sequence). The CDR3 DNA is TGTGCCAGCAGCTTGGCCAATGAGCAGTTCTTC. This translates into CASSLANEQFF.

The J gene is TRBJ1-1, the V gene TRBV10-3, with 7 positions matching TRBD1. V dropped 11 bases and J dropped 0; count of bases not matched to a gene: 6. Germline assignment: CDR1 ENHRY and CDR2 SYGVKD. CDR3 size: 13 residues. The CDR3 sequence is CAAGGEMNTEAFF. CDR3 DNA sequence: TGTGCCGCAGGGGGGGAGATGAACACTGAAGCTTTCTTT.

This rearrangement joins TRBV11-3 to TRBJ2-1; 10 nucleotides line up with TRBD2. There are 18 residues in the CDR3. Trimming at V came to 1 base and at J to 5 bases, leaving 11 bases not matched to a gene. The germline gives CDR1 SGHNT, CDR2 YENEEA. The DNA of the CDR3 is TGTGCCAGCAGCTTAGGCCCCGCGACTAGCGGGTTTAACAATGAGCAGTTCTTC. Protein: CASSLGPATSGFNNEQFF.

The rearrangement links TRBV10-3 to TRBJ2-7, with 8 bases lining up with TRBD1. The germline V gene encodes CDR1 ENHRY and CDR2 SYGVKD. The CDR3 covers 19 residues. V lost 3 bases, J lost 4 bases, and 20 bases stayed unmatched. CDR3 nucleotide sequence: TGTGCCATCAGTGATAACAGGGGGTCCTCGATTATGGTAAGGTACGAGCAGTACTTC. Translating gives CAISDNRGSSIMVRYEQYF.

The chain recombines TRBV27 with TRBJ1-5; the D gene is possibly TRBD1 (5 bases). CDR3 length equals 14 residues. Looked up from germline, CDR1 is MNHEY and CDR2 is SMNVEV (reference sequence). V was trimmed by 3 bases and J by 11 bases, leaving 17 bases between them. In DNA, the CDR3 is TGTGCCAGCAGTTTTCTAGGACAAACCGGGTCCCAGCATTTT. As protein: CASSFLGQTGSQHF.

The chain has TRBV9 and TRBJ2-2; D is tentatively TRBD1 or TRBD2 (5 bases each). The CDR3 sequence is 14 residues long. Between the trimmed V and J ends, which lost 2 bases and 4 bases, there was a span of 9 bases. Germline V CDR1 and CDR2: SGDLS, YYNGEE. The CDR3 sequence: CASSVRGGTGELFF. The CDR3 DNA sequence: TGTGCCAGCAGCGTTCGGGGCGGCACCGGGGAGCTGTTTTTT.

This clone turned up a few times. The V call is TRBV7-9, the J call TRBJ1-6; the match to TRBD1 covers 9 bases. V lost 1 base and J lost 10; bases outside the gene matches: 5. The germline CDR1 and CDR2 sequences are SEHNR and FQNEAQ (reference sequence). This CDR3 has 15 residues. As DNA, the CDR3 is TGTGCCAGCAGCTTAGAGGGACAGGGAAGCTCACCCCTCCACTTT. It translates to CASSLEGQGSSPLHF.

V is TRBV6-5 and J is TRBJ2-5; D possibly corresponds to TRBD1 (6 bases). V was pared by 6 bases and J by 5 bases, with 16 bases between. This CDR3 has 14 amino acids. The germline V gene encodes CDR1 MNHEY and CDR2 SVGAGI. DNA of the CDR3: TGTGCCAGCAGAGGGGCAGGGGAATCGGAGACCCAGTACTTC. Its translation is CASRGAGESETQYF.

CDR3 loop: CASSSGQGADTEAFF. Written as DNA, the CDR3 is TGTGCCAGCAGCTCAGGACAGGGGGCTGACACTGAAGCTTTCTTT. The chain carries TRBV28 and TRBJ1-1; 11 nucleotides align to TRBD1. The CDR3 contains 15 residues. V was clipped by 6 bases and J by 3 bases; unmatched bases: 6. Germline CDR1 MDHEN, CDR2 SYDVKM.

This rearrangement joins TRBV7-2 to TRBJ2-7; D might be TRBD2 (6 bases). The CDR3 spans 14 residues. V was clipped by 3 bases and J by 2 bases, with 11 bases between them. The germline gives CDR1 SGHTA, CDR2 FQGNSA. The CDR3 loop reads CASSLGTQTYEQYF. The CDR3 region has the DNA TGTGCCAGCAGCTTGGGGACTCAAACCTACGAGCAGTACTTC.

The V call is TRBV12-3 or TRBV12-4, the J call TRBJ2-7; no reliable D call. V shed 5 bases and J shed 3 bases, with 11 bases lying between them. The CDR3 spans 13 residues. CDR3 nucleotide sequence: TGTGCCAGCAGTGAACGGATAAGCTACGAGCAGTACTTC. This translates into CASSERISYEQYF.

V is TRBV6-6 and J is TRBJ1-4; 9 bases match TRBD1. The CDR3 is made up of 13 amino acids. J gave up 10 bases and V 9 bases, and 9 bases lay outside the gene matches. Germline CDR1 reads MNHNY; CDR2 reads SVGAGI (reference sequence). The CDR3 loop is CASDRDRVGKLFF. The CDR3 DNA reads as TGTGCCAGTGACCGGGACAGGGTGGGAAAACTGTTTTTT.

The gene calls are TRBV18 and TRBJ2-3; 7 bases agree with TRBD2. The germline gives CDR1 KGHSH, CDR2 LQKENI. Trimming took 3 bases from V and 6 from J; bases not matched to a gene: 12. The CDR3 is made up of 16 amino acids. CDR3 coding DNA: TGTGCCAGCTCACCCACCAGCGGGACGGGCTCCGATACGCAGTATTTT. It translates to CASSPTSGTGSDTQYF.

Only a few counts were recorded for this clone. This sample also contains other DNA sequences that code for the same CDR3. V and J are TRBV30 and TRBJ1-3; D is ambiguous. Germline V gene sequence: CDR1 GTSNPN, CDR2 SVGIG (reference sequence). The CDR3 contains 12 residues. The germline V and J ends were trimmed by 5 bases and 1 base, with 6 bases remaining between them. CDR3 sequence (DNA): TGTGCCTGGGGAGGATCTGGAAACACCATATATTTT. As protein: CAWGGSGNTIYF.

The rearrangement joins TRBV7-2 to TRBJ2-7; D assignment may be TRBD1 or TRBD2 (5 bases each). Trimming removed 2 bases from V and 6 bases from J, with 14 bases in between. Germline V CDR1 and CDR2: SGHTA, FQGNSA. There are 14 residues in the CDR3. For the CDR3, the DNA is TGTGCCAGCAGCTTAAGCGGCAGGGCGGGCGAGCAGTACTTC. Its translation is CASSLSGRAGEQYF.

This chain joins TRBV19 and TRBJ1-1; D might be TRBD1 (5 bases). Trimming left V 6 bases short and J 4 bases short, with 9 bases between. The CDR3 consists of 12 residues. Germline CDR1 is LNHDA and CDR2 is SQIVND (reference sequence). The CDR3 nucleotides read TGTGCCAGTAGAAGGGGCGGCACTGAAGCTTTCTTT. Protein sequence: CASRRGGTEAFF.

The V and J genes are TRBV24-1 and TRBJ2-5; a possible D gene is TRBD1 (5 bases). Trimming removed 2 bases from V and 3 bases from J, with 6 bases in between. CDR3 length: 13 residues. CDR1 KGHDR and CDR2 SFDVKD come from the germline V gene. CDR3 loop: CATSDSREETQYF. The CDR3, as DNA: TGTGCCACCAGTGATTCCAGGGAAGAGACCCAGTACTTC.

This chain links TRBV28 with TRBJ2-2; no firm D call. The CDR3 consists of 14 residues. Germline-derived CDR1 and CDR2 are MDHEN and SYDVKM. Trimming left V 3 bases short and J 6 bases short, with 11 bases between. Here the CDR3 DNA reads TGTGCCAGCAGTTTGGTGGGTTTGGCCGGGGAGCTGTTTTTT. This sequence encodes CASSLVGLAGELFF.

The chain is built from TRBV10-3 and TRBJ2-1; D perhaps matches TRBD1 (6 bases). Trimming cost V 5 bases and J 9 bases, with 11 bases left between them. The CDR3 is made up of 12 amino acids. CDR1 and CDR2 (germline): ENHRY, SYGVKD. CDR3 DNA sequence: TGTGCCATCAGTCAGACAGGTGGTGAGCAGTTCTTC. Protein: CAISQTGGEQFF.

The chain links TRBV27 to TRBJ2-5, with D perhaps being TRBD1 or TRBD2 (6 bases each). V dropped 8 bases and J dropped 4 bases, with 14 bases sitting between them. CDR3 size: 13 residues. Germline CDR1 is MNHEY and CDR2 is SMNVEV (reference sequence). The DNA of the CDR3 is TGTGCCAGCGGTACAGGGAGGCGAGAGACCCAGTACTTC. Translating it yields CASGTGRRETQYF.

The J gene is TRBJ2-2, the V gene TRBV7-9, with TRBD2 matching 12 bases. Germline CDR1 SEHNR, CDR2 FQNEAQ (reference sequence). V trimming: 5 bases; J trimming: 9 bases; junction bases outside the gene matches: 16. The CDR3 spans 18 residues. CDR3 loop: CASSRPGLAGGLHRELFF. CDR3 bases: TGTGCCAGCAGCAGGCCGGGTCTAGCGGGAGGGCTACACCGGGAGCTGTTTTTT.

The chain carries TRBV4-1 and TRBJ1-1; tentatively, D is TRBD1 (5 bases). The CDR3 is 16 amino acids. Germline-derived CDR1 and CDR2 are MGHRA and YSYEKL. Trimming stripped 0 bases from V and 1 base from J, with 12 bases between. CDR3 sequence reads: CASSQEGAGTNTEAFF. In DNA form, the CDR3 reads TGCGCCAGCAGCCAAGAAGGGGCAGGGACGAACACTGAAGCTTTCTTT.

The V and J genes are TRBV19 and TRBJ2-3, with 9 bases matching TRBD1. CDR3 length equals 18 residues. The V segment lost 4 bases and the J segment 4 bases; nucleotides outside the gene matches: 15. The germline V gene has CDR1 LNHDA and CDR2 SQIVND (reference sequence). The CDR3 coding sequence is TGTGCCAGTAGTAAGATTACATCCGGGACAGGGTACCCAGATACGCAGTATTTT. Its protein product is CASSKITSGTGYPDTQYF.

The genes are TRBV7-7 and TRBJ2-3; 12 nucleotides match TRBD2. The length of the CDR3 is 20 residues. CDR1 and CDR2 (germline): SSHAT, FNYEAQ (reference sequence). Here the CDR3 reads CASRSPSGLAGPRTTDTQYF. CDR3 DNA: TGTGCTAGCCGATCACCATCGGGACTAGCGGGCCCGAGGACTACAGATACGCAGTATTTT.

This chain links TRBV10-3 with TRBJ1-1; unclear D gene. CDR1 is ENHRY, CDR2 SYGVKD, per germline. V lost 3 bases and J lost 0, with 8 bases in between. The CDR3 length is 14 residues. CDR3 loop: CAISDGNMNTEAFF. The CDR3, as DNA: TGTGCCATCAGTGACGGAAACATGAACACTGAAGCTTTCTTT.

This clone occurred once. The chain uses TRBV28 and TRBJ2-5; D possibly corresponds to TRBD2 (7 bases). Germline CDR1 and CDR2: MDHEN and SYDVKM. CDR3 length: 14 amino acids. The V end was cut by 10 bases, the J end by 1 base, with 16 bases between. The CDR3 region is CATGGRTVQETQYF. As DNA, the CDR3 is TGTGCCACGGGAGGCAGGACAGTCCAAGAGACCCAGTACTTC.

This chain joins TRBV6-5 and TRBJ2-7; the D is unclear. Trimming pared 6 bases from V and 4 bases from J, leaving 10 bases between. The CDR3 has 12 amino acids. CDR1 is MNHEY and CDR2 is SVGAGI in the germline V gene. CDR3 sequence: CASSPGPYEQYF. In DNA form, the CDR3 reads TGTGCCAGCAGCCCAGGACCTTACGAGCAGTACTTC.

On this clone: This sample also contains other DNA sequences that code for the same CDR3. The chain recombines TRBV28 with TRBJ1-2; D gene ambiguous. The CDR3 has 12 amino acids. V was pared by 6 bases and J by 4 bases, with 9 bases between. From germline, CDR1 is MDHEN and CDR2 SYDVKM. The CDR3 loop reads CASSPGPYGYTF. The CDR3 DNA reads TGTGCCAGCAGCCCCGGGCCCTATGGCTACACCTTC.